The rows below give T cell receptor beta chains drawn from one sample of a study of CD8+ T cells in alopecia areata. Measured with immunoSEQ multiplex PCR; TCRdb has only the in-frame clones, and not every one. The sample yields about 110,000 clones, approximately 55% seen once. This sample comprised CD4+ T cells sorted from blood, obtained at week 24, from a patient treated with tofacitinib. These receptors all stem from a human donor with alopecia areata. Each CDR3 is given with its conserved first and last residue. The D gene is left open where the match is weak. Clone size, where shown, is once, few, many, or a class for clones that have expanded.

few	TRBV7-2	TRBD2	TRBJ2-5	CASREGGTKETQYF	TGTGCCAGCAGGGAGGGAGGGACTAAAGAGACCCAGTACTTC
few	TRBV2	NA	TRBJ1-5	CASSRDVNQPQHF	TGTGCCAGCAGTAGGGACGTGAATCAGCCCCAGCATTTT
NA	TRBV6-6	TRBD1	TRBJ2-1	CASNRGQGAYNEQFF	TGTGCCAGCAACCGGGGACAGGGCGCCTACAATGAGCAGTTCTTC
few	TRBV30	NA	TRBJ1-3	CAWTVSLTGGNTIYF	TGTGCCTGGACCGTTTCGTTGACAGGTGGAAACACCATATATTTT
NA	TRBV7-8	NA	TRBJ2-2	CASSLSPGELFF	TGTGCCAGCAGCTTATCCCCCGGGGAGCTGTTTTTT
few	TRBV2	TRBD1	TRBJ1-5	CASSVQGPGNNQPQHF	TGTGCCAGCAGTGTACAGGGGCCGGGGAACAATCAGCCCCAGCATTTT
NA	TRBV29-1	TRBD2	TRBJ2-1	CSVGPLGAGGPNEQFF	TGCAGCGTTGGACCCCTCGGAGCGGGGGGGCCCAATGAGCAGTTCTTC
NA	TRBV5-1	NA	TRBJ2-5	CASSLVEGSETQYF	TGCGCCAGCAGCTTGGTGGAGGGGTCGGAGACCCAGTACTTC
few	TRBV7-2	NA	TRBJ1-1	CASGFTGNTEAFF	TGTGCCAGCGGATTTACGGGGAACACTGAAGCTTTCTTT
NA	TRBV18	NA	TRBJ2-1	CASSPDRVGGNEQFF	TGTGCCAGCTCACCCGACAGGGTGGGAGGCAATGAGCAGTTCTTC
NA	TRBV18	NA	TRBJ2-7	CASSPPARSYEQYF	TGTGCCAGCTCACCACCGGCGCGCTCCTACGAGCAGTACTTC
NA	TRBV4-3	TRBD2	TRBJ2-5	CASSQETSRETQYF	TGCGCCAGCAGCCAAGAGACTAGCCGAGAGACCCAGTACTTC
NA	TRBV13	NA	TRBJ1-2	CASSRDMSYGYTF	TGTGCCAGCAGCCGAGACATGTCCTATGGCTACACCTTC
NA	TRBV18	NA	TRBJ2-5	CASSPGRETQYF	TGTGCCAGCTCACCGGGGCGAGAGACCCAGTACTTC
NA	TRBV2	NA	TRBJ2-3	CASSYSTDTQYF	TGTGCCAGCAGTTACAGCACAGATACGCAGTATTTT
NA	TRBV29-1	TRBD2	TRBJ2-7	CSVGPSGSYEQYF	TGCAGCGTTGGCCCTAGCGGTTCCTACGAGCAGTACTTC
NA	TRBV29-1	NA	TRBJ1-1	CSVAGRMNTEAFF	TGCAGCGTGGCGGGACGGATGAACACTGAAGCTTTCTTT
NA	TRBV6-6	NA	TRBJ2-1	CASTRSREGQFF	TGTGCCAGCACGCGATCCCGGGAAGGGCAGTTCTTC
few	TRBV10-3	NA	TRBJ2-1	CAIRDSSGNEQFF	TGTGCCATCAGGGACAGCTCAGGCAATGAGCAGTTCTTC
NA	TRBV30	NA	TRBJ1-5	CAWSGLGGQPQHF	TGTGCCTGGAGTGGCCTGGGGGGCCAGCCCCAGCATTTT
few	TRBV11-2	TRBD1	TRBJ2-1	CASSLQLQGIREQFF	TGTGCCAGCAGCTTGCAGTTACAGGGGATCAGGGAGCAGTTCTTC
NA	TRBV10-3	NA	TRBJ1-5	CAISAGEDQPQHF	TGTGCCATCAGTGCAGGCGAGGATCAGCCCCAGCATTTT
once	TRBV7-8	NA	TRBJ2-5	CASSVQETQYF	TGTGCCAGCAGCGTCCAGGAGACCCAGTACTTC
few	TRBV11-2	NA	TRBJ1-5	CASSSSGGFSNQPQHF	TGTGCCAGCAGCTCGAGCGGGGGTTTTAGCAATCAGCCCCAGCATTTT
NA	TRBV2	NA	TRBJ2-5	CASSVREETQYF	TGTGCCAGCAGTGTGAGGGAAGAGACCCAGTACTTC
NA	TRBV15	NA	TRBJ2-2	CATSRGSNTGELFF	TGTGCCACCAGCAGAGGGTCTAACACCGGGGAGCTGTTTTTT
NA	TRBV5-1	TRBD1	TRBJ1-1	CASSLAGQGGTEAFF	TGCGCCAGCAGCTTGGCGGGACAGGGTGGCACTGAAGCTTTCTTT
NA	TRBV4-3	TRBD2	TRBJ2-5	CASSQDEASGGPGQYF	TGCGCCAGCAGCCAAGATGAGGCTAGCGGGGGGCCCGGTCAGTACTTC
few	TRBV7-9	NA	TRBJ1-5	CASSSSPRQPQHF	TGTGCCAGCAGCTCGTCCCCACGACAGCCCCAGCATTTT
NA	TRBV10-3	TRBD2	TRBJ2-3	CAIRGERGITDTQYF	TGTGCCATCCGTGGGGAGCGGGGGATCACAGATACGCAGTATTTT
NA	TRBV7-9	TRBD1	TRBJ2-3	CASSLTTGTGNTQYF	TGTGCCAGCAGCTTAACCACCGGGACAGGGAATACGCAGTATTTT
NA	TRBV7-2	NA	TRBJ2-7	CASSPPGTSTGEQYF	TGTGCCAGCAGCCCACCCGGGACTTCGACGGGAGAGCAGTACTTC
NA	TRBV25-1	TRBD1	TRBJ2-7	CASRSQQGNEQYF	TGTGCCAGCAGGTCCCAACAGGGGAACGAGCAGTACTTC
NA	TRBV6-5	NA	TRBJ1-1	CASGYRDNTEAFF	TGTGCCAGCGGCTACAGGGATAACACTGAAGCTTTCTTT